This passage covers 28 T cell receptor beta chains from one sample sequenced in a study of OX40 agonist ivuxolimab in advanced cancers. Repertoires were generated with immunoSEQ multiplex PCR, while TCRdb's copy carries only in-frame clones and drops some. The sample lists over 30,000 clones, about nine tenths occurring once. The sample in question was CD4+ or CD8+ T cells sorted from blood, obtained in a trial of the OX40 agonist ivuxolimab. These receptors all stem from an adult with an advanced solid tumor such as melanoma, head and neck, liver or kidney cancer.

This clone was seen once. The chain joins TRBV15 to TRBJ2-5; 7 nucleotides align to TRBD1. Germline V gene lookup returns CDR1 LNHNV and CDR2 YYDKDF (reference sequence). J gave up 4 bases and V 1 base, and 6 bases lay outside the gene matches. CDR3 length: 15 residues. The CDR3 loop is CATSRGDRARETQYF. The CDR3, as DNA: TGTGCCACCAGCAGAGGAGACAGGGCCCGAGAGACCCAGTACTTC. Combining the CDR3 with reference TRBV15 and TRBJ2-5 gives the whole variable domain DAMVIQNPRYQVTQFGKPVTLSCSQTLNHNVMYWYQQKSSQAPKLLFHYYDKDFNNEADTPDNFQSRRPNTSFCFLDIRSPGLGDTAMYLCATSRGDRARETQYFGPGTRLLVL.

This clone showed up just once. The genes are TRBV5-6 and TRBJ1-2; D is ambiguous. CDR3 length: 14 amino acids. The germline V gene has CDR1 SGHDT and CDR2 YYEEEE. V lost 1 base, J lost 1 base, and 8 bases lay in between. In nucleotides, the CDR3 is TGTGCCAGCAGCTTGATGGGCCTTAACTATGGCTACACCTTC. Translation gives CASSLMGLNYGYTF. Drawing the rest from reference TRBV5-6 and TRBJ1-2, the complete variable domain is DAGVTQSPTHLIKTRGQQVTLRCSPKSGHDTVSWYQQALGQGPQFIFQYYEEEERQRGNFPDRFSGHQFPNYSSELNVNALLLGDSALYLCASSLMGLNYGYTFGSGTRLTVV.

This chain uses TRBV11-2 with TRBJ1-5; 7 nucleotides line up with TRBD1. Germline lookup yields CDR1 SGHAT and CDR2 FQNNGV. V lost 5 bases, J lost 7 bases, and 8 bases stayed unmatched. The CDR3 runs 14 residues. CDR3: CASSRDRLRQPQHF. CDR3 bases: TGTGCCAGCAGCCGGGACAGACTCCGGCAGCCCCAGCATTTT.

The chain uses TRBV5-4 and TRBJ2-7; possibly TRBD2 for D (5 bases). The CDR3 is made up of 14 amino acids. Germline V CDR1 and CDR2: SGHNT, YYREEE (reference sequence). The germline V and J ends were trimmed by 0 bases and 4 bases, with 11 bases remaining between them. The chain's CDR3 is CASSLGEGMYEQYF. The CDR3, as DNA: TGTGCCAGCAGCTTGGGAGAGGGTATGTACGAGCAGTACTTC.

The chain carries TRBV10-3 and TRBJ2-7; D unclear. Germline V CDR1 and CDR2: ENHRY, SYGVKD. The CDR3 is 14 amino acids. V shed 7 bases and J shed 5 bases, with 18 bases lying between them. DNA of the CDR3: TGTGCCATCAAAGTGGGTCGGCCCGGCGACGAGCAGTACTTC. This translates into CAIKVGRPGDEQYF.

This rearrangement joins TRBV27 to TRBJ1-1; D unresolved. Germline values: CDR1 MNHEY, CDR2 SMNVEV (reference sequence). The CDR3 extends over 13 amino acids. Trimming cost V 3 bases and J 1 base, with 6 bases left between them. In DNA form, the CDR3 reads TGTGCCAGCAGTTTTAACCCGAACACTGAAGCTTTCTTT. This translates into CASSFNPNTEAFF.

This clone was seen just once. The rearrangement uses TRBV7-3 and TRBJ2-4; 9 bases map to TRBD2. Germline V lookup: CDR1 SGHTA, CDR2 FQGTGA. Trimming took 6 bases from V and 10 from J; bases not matched to a gene: 4. The CDR3 contains 12 residues. The CDR3 sequence: CASRETSGIQYF. CDR3 nucleotide sequence: TGTGCCAGCAGAGAGACTAGCGGAATTCAGTACTTC. Drawing the rest from reference TRBV7-3 and TRBJ2-4, the complete variable domain is GAGVSQTPSNKVTEKGKYVELRCDPISGHTALYWYRQSLGQGPEFLIYFQGTGAADDSGLPNDRFFAVRPEGSVSTLKIQRTERGDSAVYLCASRETSGIQYFGAGTRLSVL.

The V and J genes are TRBV18 and TRBJ2-7; possible D gene TRBD2, 5 bases. Per germline, CDR1 KGHSH and CDR2 LQKENI. The CDR3 consists of 15 residues. Trimming stripped 0 bases from V and 1 base from J, with 10 bases between. This CDR3 is CASSPPGVGSYEQYF. The CDR3 region has the DNA TGTGCCAGCTCACCACCCGGGGTAGGATCCTACGAGCAGTACTTC.

V usage is TRBV28 and J usage is TRBJ1-1; 11 bases are a match to TRBD1. With 2 bases clipped from V and 4 bases from J, the junction kept 9 bases outside the gene matches. The V gene's germline CDR1 is MDHEN and CDR2 SYDVKM. The CDR3 has 17 amino acids. In DNA form, the CDR3 reads TGTGCCAGCAGTTTAAGGTATGCTGGGACAGGGGGCACTGAAGCTTTCTTT. It is translated as CASSLRYAGTGGTEAFF.

This clone was detected only once. The chain combines TRBV2 with TRBJ1-1, with D possibly being TRBD1 (5 bases). CDR3 length equals 15 residues. V lost 11 bases, J lost 1 base, and 20 bases lay in between. Germline V lookup: CDR1 SNHLY, CDR2 FYNNEI. CDR3: CASRDGGLENTEAFF. For the CDR3, the DNA is TGTGCCTCCCGGGACGGCGGTCTCGAGAACACTGAAGCTTTCTTT.

This chain uses TRBV28 with TRBJ2-5, with D perhaps TRBD1 or TRBD2 (6 bases each). The V and J ends lost 6 bases and 4 bases respectively, with 18 bases between them. Germline CDR1 is MDHEN and CDR2 is SYDVKM. The CDR3 sequence is 15 residues long. CDR3 nucleotides: TGTGCCAGCAGCTGGAACGCAGGAGGGGGAGAGACCCAGTACTTC. Encoded protein: CASSWNAGGGETQYF. Full variable domain (remainder filled in from reference TRBV28 and TRBJ2-5): DVKVTQSSRYLVKRTGEKVFLECVQDMDHENMFWYRQDPGLGLRLIYFSYDVKMKEKGDIPEGYSVSREKKERFSLILESASTNQTSMYLCASSWNAGGGETQYFGPGTRLLVL.

V and J are TRBV7-2 and TRBJ2-5; TRBD2 matches 10 bases. This CDR3 comprises 14 residues. The germline V gene has CDR1 SGHTA and CDR2 FQGNSA. Trimming removed 5 bases from V and 1 base from J; junction bases left unmatched: 1. The CDR3 region is CASSRTSGQETQYF. CDR3 DNA sequence: TGTGCCAGCAGCCGGACTAGCGGCCAAGAGACCCAGTACTTC.

The CDR3 protein is CASSPRTAGTGELFF. The CDR3 region has the DNA TGTGCCAGCAGTCCACGGACGGCGGGCACCGGGGAGCTGTTTTTT. The genes are TRBV2 and TRBJ2-2, with a tentative D call TRBD2 (5 bases). Deletions cut 5 bases from V and 4 bases from J, with 14 bases between. The length of the CDR3 is 15 residues. Per the germline V gene, CDR1 is SNHLY and CDR2 is FYNNEI.

The chain links TRBV2 to TRBJ1-5; tentatively, D is TRBD1 (6 bases). There are 15 residues in the CDR3. Trimming took 9 bases from V and 4 from J, leaving 19 bases between them. CDR1 and CDR2 (germline): SNHLY, FYNNEI. CDR3 DNA sequence: TGTGCCAGTTCGGGGACCCTGACAGGTAATCAGCCCCAGCATTTT. Amino acids: CASSGTLTGNQPQHF. The variable domain in full, completed from reference TRBV2 and TRBJ1-5, reads EPEVTQTPSHQVTQMGQEVILRCVPISNHLYFYWYRQILGQKVEFLVSFYNNEISEKSEIFDDQFSVERPDGSNFTLKIRSTKLEDSAMYFCASSGTLTGNQPQHFGDGTRLSIL.

The chain employs TRBV5-4 and TRBJ2-2; 12 bases fit TRBD2. There are 17 residues in the CDR3. V gave up 6 bases and J gave up 0 bases; unmatched junction bases: 6. Germline V gene sequence: CDR1 SGHNT, CDR2 YYREEE (reference sequence). CDR3 amino acids: CASMLAGGHANTGELFF. The CDR3 nucleotides are TGTGCCAGCATGCTAGCGGGGGGGCACGCGAACACCGGGGAGCTGTTTTTT. The full variable domain, rest sourced from reference TRBV5-4 and TRBJ2-2, is ETGVTQSPTHLIKTRGQQVTLRCSSQSGHNTVSWYQQALGQGPQFIFQYYREEENGRGNFPPRFSGLQFPNYSSELNVNALELDDSALYLCASMLAGGHANTGELFFGEGSRLTVL.

This chain joins TRBV19 and TRBJ1-4; D unclear. This CDR3 has 14 amino acids. V dropped 3 bases and J dropped 8 bases, with 13 bases sitting between them. The germline V gene encodes CDR1 LNHDA and CDR2 SQIVND (reference sequence). The CDR3 nucleotides are TGTGCCAGTAGTATCCGGGGAATAAAAGAAAAACTGTTTTTT. Its protein is CASSIRGIKEKLFF.

V is TRBV12-5 and J is TRBJ1-1, with TRBD1 identical over 7 bases. The length of the CDR3 is 13 residues. Trimming took 6 bases from V and 0 from J; bases not matched to a gene: 1. Germline loops: CDR1 LGHNT, CDR2 FRNRAP. CDR3 DNA: TGTGCTAGTGGGGACAGGATGAACACTGAAGCTTTCTTT. It specifies CASGDRMNTEAFF.

This rearrangement joins TRBV30 to TRBJ1-3; D gene unclear. Trimming cost V 5 bases and J 0 bases, with 14 bases left between them. The CDR3 is 15 amino acids. Per germline, CDR1 GTSNPN and CDR2 SVGIG (reference sequence). The CDR3 sequence is CAWVGTVLSGNTIYF. The CDR3 nucleotides are TGTGCCTGGGTCGGTACAGTTCTCTCTGGAAACACCATATATTTT. Using reference TRBV30 and TRBJ1-3 for the parts outside the CDR3, the full variable domain is SQTIHQWPATLVQPVGSPLSLECTVEGTSNPNLYWYRQAAGRGLQLLFYSVGIGQISSEVPQNLSASRPQDRQFILSSKKLLLSDSGFYLCAWVGTVLSGNTIYFGEGSWLTVV.

The chain recombines TRBV9 with TRBJ2-3; weak D call: TRBD1 (6 bases). Germline assignment: CDR1 SGDLS and CDR2 YYNGEE. This CDR3 spans 12 amino acids. V was clipped by 4 bases and J by 10 bases, with 13 bases between them. CDR3 residues: CASSPVSGAQYF. The DNA for the CDR3 is TGTGCCAGCAGCCCCGTATCAGGGGCGCAGTATTTT. The whole variable domain, filled in from reference TRBV9 and TRBJ2-3, reads DSGVTQTPKHLITATGQRVTLRCSPRSGDLSVYWYQQSLDQGLQFLIQYYNGEERAKGNILERFSAQQFPDLHSELNLSSLELGDSALYFCASSPVSGAQYFGPGTRLTVL.

V gene TRBV18 combines with J gene TRBJ2-2; D is uncertain. This CDR3 contains 14 residues. The germline V gene has CDR1 KGHSH and CDR2 LQKENI. Trimming removed 6 bases from V and 8 bases from J, with 16 bases in between. The chain's CDR3 is CASSPRSHAGELFF. The CDR3 DNA sequence: TGTGCCAGCTCCCCAAGGTCCCACGCTGGGGAGCTGTTTTTT.

J is TRBJ1-6 and V is TRBV30; 9 bases are shared with TRBD1. Germline V gives CDR1 GTSNPN, CDR2 SVGIG (reference sequence). The CDR3 consists of 20 residues. V gave up 4 bases and J gave up 0 bases; unmatched junction bases: 16. CDR3 coding DNA: TGTGCCTGGATCAAAACCTATAGGACAGGGGAAGACTCCTATAATTCACCCCTCCACTTT. Translating it yields CAWIKTYRTGEDSYNSPLHF.

The chain is built from TRBV29-1 and TRBJ2-5; a weak D match, TRBD2 (5 bases). The CDR3 has 13 residues. CDR1 SQVTM and CDR2 ANQGSEA come from the germline V gene. V was cut by 4 bases and J by 5 bases, with 14 bases left in between. CDR3: CSVGEGVVETQYF. The CDR3 nucleotides read TGCAGCGTTGGTGAGGGAGTCGTGGAGACCCAGTACTTC. Full variable domain (missing parts from reference TRBV29-1 and TRBJ2-5): SAVISQKPSRDICQRGTSLTIQCQVDSQVTMMFWYRQQPGQSLTLIATANQGSEATYESGFVIDKFPISRPNLTFSTLTVSNMSPEDSSIYLCSVGEGVVETQYFGPGTRLLVL.

J is TRBJ1-1 and V is TRBV19; D gene unclear. Per germline, CDR1 LNHDA and CDR2 SQIVND (reference sequence). Trimming cost V 4 bases and J 3 bases, with 9 bases left between them. The CDR3 sequence is 13 residues long. The CDR3 nucleotides read TGTGCCAGTAGTACCCGGATTGACACTGAAGCTTTCTTT. This codes for CASSTRIDTEAFF.

V is TRBV30 and J is TRBJ2-2; possibly TRBD1 for D (7 bases). From germline, CDR1 is GTSNPN and CDR2 SVGIG (reference sequence). V dropped 3 bases and J dropped 6 bases, with 14 bases sitting between them. This CDR3 region has 14 residues. DNA of the CDR3: TGTGCCTGGAGAGGGCCAGGGGGGTCCGGGGAGCTGTTTTTT. Its translation: CAWRGPGGSGELFF.

This clone was recorded only once. DNA for the CDR3: TGTGCCAGCAGCTCTACGGGGACCCTCCTTAGTTATGGCTACACCTTC. Translated: CASSSTGTLLSYGYTF. This chain links TRBV5-5 with TRBJ1-2; tentative D call: TRBD1 (5 bases). CDR3 length: 16 residues. Germline V gene data show CDR1 as SGHKS and CDR2 as YYEKEE (reference sequence). Trimming took 3 bases from V and 5 from J, leaving 20 bases between them. The full variable domain, completed using reference TRBV5-5 and TRBJ1-2, is DAGVTQSPTHLIKTRGQQVTLRCSPISGHKSVSWYQQVLGQGPQFIFQYYEKEERGRGNFPDRFSARQFPNYSSELNVNALLLGDSALYLCASSSTGTLLSYGYTFGSGTRLTVV.

The chain couples TRBV7-2 to TRBJ1-2; 7 nucleotides match TRBD1. Per germline, CDR1 SGHTA and CDR2 FQGNSA. V was pared by 5 bases and J by 3 bases, with 3 bases of the junction left unmatched. The CDR3 covers 13 residues. The CDR3 region is CASSRDSDYGYTF. CDR3 bases: TGTGCCAGCAGCCGGGACAGTGACTATGGCTACACCTTC. Based on the CDR3 plus reference TRBV7-2 and TRBJ1-2, the full variable domain is GAGVSQSPSNKVTEKGKDVELRCDPISGHTALYWYRQSLGQGLEFLIYFQGNSAPDKSGLPSDRFSAERTGGSVSTLTIQRTQQEDSAVYLCASSRDSDYGYTFGSGTRLTVV.

About this clone: Relative to the germline gene, one junction end is altered; a read error may explain this. The chain couples TRBV2 to TRBJ1-5; 8 bases match TRBD1. Germline loops: CDR1 SNHLY, CDR2 FYNNEI. CDR3 length equals 15 residues. CDR3 nucleotide sequence: TGTGCCAGCAGGCCCGACAGGGGATCTAATCGGCCCCAGCATTTT. This sequence encodes CASRPDRGSNRPQHF. Full variable domain (outside the CDR3, taken from reference TRBV2 and TRBJ1-5): EPEVTQTPSHQVTQMGQEVILRCVPISNHLYFYWYRQILGQKVEFLVSFYNNEISEKSEIFDDQFSVERPDGSNFTLKIRSTKLEDSAMYFCASRPDRGSNRPQHFGDGTRLSIL.

The CDR3 DNA sequence: TGCGCCAGCAGCTGGGACAGGGAGACTGAAGCTTTCTTT. Protein sequence: CASSWDRETEAFF. The J gene is TRBJ1-1, the V gene TRBV5-1, with 9 bases lining up with TRBD1. The length of the CDR3 is 13 residues. CDR1 SGHRS and CDR2 YFSETQ come from the germline V gene. After removal of 3 bases from V and 5 bases from J, the junction contained 2 bases not matched to a gene.